The T cell receptor beta chain under discussion was sequenced for a study of T cells in Graves' hyperthyroidism and ophthalmopathy. The germline V gene has CDR1 MNHNS and CDR2 SASEGT. This CDR3 has 13 amino acids. Trimming took 6 bases from V and 6 from J, leaving 15 bases between them. Authors of the study amplified TCR beta CDR3 regions from RNA transcripts. TCR CDR3 underwent first-round RT-PCR with the HTBI primer set. Via MiXCR, TCRdb re-called the multiplex PCR reads, giving one row per CDR3 protein. The sample lists around 700,000 distinct CDR3 sequences, over 15% seen once, with around 15% in the top ten.

V and J are TRBV6-1 and TRBJ2-7, with D hard to call. Material for sequencing was blood. The TCR originated in a woman aged 45-60 years with Graves' hyperthyroidism that later progressed to Graves' ophthalmopathy. The CDR3 protein is CASRSQESGEQYF. In nucleotides, the CDR3 is TGTGCCAGCAGGTCCCAGGAAAGTGGCGAGCAGTACTTC.